These 17 T cell receptor beta chains were sequenced from one sample in a study of cytomegalovirus exposure and HLA in healthy donors. Data came from immunoSEQ multiplex PCR; TCRdb stores just in-frame clones and leaves some out. This table holds roughly 250,000 clones, 70% to 90% found once. The sample was PBMCs. Receptor source: a woman under 40 in good health and CMV-seropositive.

The chain carries TRBV6-1 and TRBJ2-5; 14 bases are a match to TRBD2. Germline V CDR1 and CDR2: MNHNS, SASEGT. There are 15 residues in the CDR3. V shed 5 bases and J 3 bases; nucleotides not matched to a gene: 2. DNA of the CDR3: TGTGCCAGCAGTTCGGGACTAGCGGGAGAAGAGACCCAGTACTTC. Translating it yields CASSSGLAGEETQYF.

V and J are TRBV25-1 and TRBJ1-1, with TRBD1 as a possible D gene (6 bases). Germline V gene sequence: CDR1 MGHDK, CDR2 SYGVNS. This CDR3 contains 15 residues. The germline V and J ends were trimmed by 4 bases and 1 base, with 13 bases remaining between them. Written as DNA, the CDR3 is TGTGCCAGCAGTGTCACGGGACACCAGAACACTGAAGCTTTCTTT. It translates to CASSVTGHQNTEAFF.

This chain connects TRBV5-6 to TRBJ2-5; 10 bases are shared with TRBD1. CDR1 is SGHDT, CDR2 YYEEEE, per germline. With V trimmed by 3 bases and J by 3 bases, 2 bases remained unmatched. This CDR3 contains 14 residues. The CDR3, as DNA: TGTGCCAGCAGCTCGACAGGGGGCGAAGAGACCCAGTACTTC. This encodes CASSSTGGEETQYF.

The gene calls are TRBV28 and TRBJ1-1; 7 bases agree with TRBD1. Germline values: CDR1 MDHEN, CDR2 SYDVKM. V dropped 2 bases and J dropped 4; count of bases not matched to a gene: 1. CDR3 length: 13 residues. The CDR3 loop is CASSLPGGTEAFF. CDR3 coding DNA: TGTGCCAGCAGTTTACCAGGGGGCACTGAAGCTTTCTTT.

In its sample, this clone was seen once. The rearrangement uses TRBV2 and TRBJ1-3; no reliable D call. Trimming took 5 bases from V and 2 from J, leaving 7 bases between them. The CDR3 covers 13 residues. Germline CDR1 reads SNHLY; CDR2 reads FYNNEI. Here the CDR3 reads CASSRGTGNTIYF. Written as DNA, the CDR3 is TGTGCCAGCAGTCGAGGGACTGGAAACACCATATATTTT.

This CDR3 is CSVEPLGTEAFF. DNA of the CDR3: TGCAGCGTTGAACCCCTCGGGACTGAAGCTTTCTTT. The chain has TRBV29-1 and TRBJ1-1; D gene unclear. Deletions cut 2 bases from V and 5 bases from J, with 9 bases between. The CDR3 is 12 residues long. CDR1 and CDR2 from the germline V gene are SQVTM and ANQGSEA.

The genes are TRBV6-1 and TRBJ2-7; a possible D gene is TRBD1 (6 bases). The V gene lost 7 bases and the J gene lost 6 bases, with 16 bases spanning the gap. This CDR3 region has 13 residues. The germline CDR1 and CDR2 sequences are MNHNS and SASEGT. CDR3 sequence reads: CASILWQGLEQYF. The CDR3 nucleotides read TGTGCCAGCATTCTCTGGCAGGGGCTCGAGCAGTACTTC.

This chain joins TRBV5-1 and TRBJ2-7, with 7 bases aligning to TRBD1. CDR3 size: 14 residues. The trim removed 2 bases at V and 2 bases at J, leaving 4 bases unmatched. CDR1 SGHRS and CDR2 YFSETQ come from the germline V gene. The CDR3 DNA follows: TGCGCCAGCAGCTTAACAGGGGCACCCTACGAGCAGTACTTC. Translating gives CASSLTGAPYEQYF.

The V gene is TRBV23-1, the J gene TRBJ1-5; TRBD1 aligns across 7 bases. Being an ORF, TRBV23-1 has a function that is uncertain. J gave up 0 bases and V 0 bases, and 8 bases lay outside the gene matches. The CDR3 totals 18 residues. For the CDR3, the DNA is TGCGCCAGCAGTCAATCCAACCACGGGACAGCTAGCAATCAGCCCCAGCATTTT. It is translated as CASSQSNHGTASNQPQHF.

The chain carries TRBV10-3 and TRBJ2-3; the match to TRBD2 covers 7 bases. Germline V gives CDR1 ENHRY, CDR2 SYGVKD. V shed 10 bases, J shed 0 bases, and the junction held 13 bases outside the gene matches. This CDR3 has 16 amino acids. The CDR3 sequence: CATGTTRDSSTDTQYF. CDR3 nucleotide sequence: TGTGCCACCGGGACTACGAGAGACTCTAGCACAGATACGCAGTATTTT.

The V gene is TRBV18, the J gene TRBJ2-7; the match to TRBD2 covers 11 bases. The CDR3 is 17 amino acids. V shed 4 bases and J 1 base; nucleotides not matched to a gene: 9. Germline lookup yields CDR1 KGHSH and CDR2 LQKENI. CDR3 region: CASSQSTSGSGSYEQYF. The CDR3 DNA reads TGTGCCAGCTCACAATCCACTAGCGGGAGTGGTTCCTACGAGCAGTACTTC.

The rearrangement joins TRBV2 to TRBJ2-5; D call uncertain. The CDR3 sequence is 11 residues long. Trimming removed 5 bases from V and 4 bases from J, with 5 bases in between. Germline CDR1 SNHLY, CDR2 FYNNEI. As DNA, the CDR3 is TGTGCCAGCAGTTTCTCAGAGACCCAGTACTTC. It codes for CASSFSETQYF.

V gene TRBV29-1 combines with J gene TRBJ2-1, with D perhaps matching TRBD1 (5 bases). Germline CDR1 and CDR2: SQVTM and ANQGSEA. V was cut by 6 bases and J by 6 bases, with 21 bases left in between. The CDR3 is made up of 15 amino acids. The DNA of the CDR3 is TGCAGCGTAGTCTACAGGACCACACCGAGCAATGAGCAGTTCTTC. Amino acid sequence: CSVVYRTTPSNEQFF.

The chain couples TRBV28 to TRBJ2-6; 7 bases align to TRBD1. CDR1 and CDR2 (germline): MDHEN, SYDVKM. V was clipped by 10 bases and J by 4 bases; unmatched bases: 10. This CDR3 is 15 amino acids long. The CDR3 reads CATKTGNLGANVLTF. The CDR3 DNA reads as TGTGCCACTAAGACAGGGAATTTGGGGGCCAACGTCCTGACTTTC.

With respect to this clone: A read error may produce the germline difference seen at one junction end. The chain uses TRBV11-3 and TRBJ2-7, with 11 bases fitting TRBD2. The CDR3 is 14 residues long. CDR1 and CDR2 from the germline V gene are SGHNT and YENEEA. The CDR3, as DNA: TGTGCCAGCAGCTTAAATTTCCTAGCGGGAGGCTTTTCCTTC. Protein product: CASSLNFLAGGFSF.

With respect to this clone: The same CDR3 can be traced to other DNA sequences in this sample. The V and J genes are TRBV9 and TRBJ2-1; the match to TRBD2 covers 7 bases. In germline, CDR1 is SGDLS, CDR2 YYNGEE. The CDR3 runs 15 residues. V lost 0 bases to trimming and J lost 3 bases; unmatched junction nucleotides: 3. This CDR3 reads CASSVASGVYNEQFF. The DNA of the CDR3 is TGTGCCAGCAGCGTAGCCAGCGGGGTCTACAATGAGCAGTTCTTC.

V gene TRBV11-2 combines with J gene TRBJ2-2, with TRBD2 matching over 14 bases. Germline V gives CDR1 SGHAT, CDR2 FQNNGV. J was trimmed by 4 bases and V by 5 bases; bases with no gene match: 6. This CDR3 comprises 17 residues. CDR3 nucleotides: TGTGCCAGCAGCCCTGGACTAGCGGGAGGAGGCACCGGGGAGCTGTTTTTT. It is translated as CASSPGLAGGGTGELFF.